This is a list of T cell receptor beta chains from one sample in a study of immune evolution from preneoplasia to lung adenocarcinoma. Only in-frame clones appear in the TCRdb table, and some are missing; sequencing was by immunoSEQ multiplex PCR. Of thousands of clones in the sample, around nine tenths are singletons; the top ten hold 2% to 2.5%. Sequencing was performed on FFPE atypical adenomatous hyperplasia tissue from the lung. These receptors all come from a person aged 65-85 years with lung adenocarcinoma. CDR3s include the opening cysteine and the closing phenylalanine or tryptophan. Each record gives: D gene, J gene, V gene, clone size, CDR3 DNA, CDR3 protein. D genes are given only for firm matches. Rows give clone size only sometimes, using once, few, many, or a class for an expanded clone.

D: .; J: TRBJ2-2; V: TRBV11-2; size: .; DNA: TGTGCCAGCAGCCAAACCCCGGGTCCTACCGGGGAGCTGTTTTTT; CDR3: CASSQTPGPTGELFF
D: .; J: TRBJ2-3; V: TRBV28; size: .; DNA: TGTGCCAGCAGTACAAACAGGAGACGACCAGATACGCAGTATTTT; CDR3: CASSTNRRRPDTQYF
D: TRBD1; J: TRBJ1-3; V: TRBV5-1; size: few; DNA: TGCGCCAGCAGCTTGGGGGACAGCTCTGGAAACACCATATATTTT; CDR3: CASSLGDSSGNTIYF
D: .; J: TRBJ1-5; V: TRBV28; size: .; DNA: TGTGCCAGCAGTTTTGACGGGATTCAGCCCCAGCATTTT; CDR3: CASSFDGIQPQHF
D: .; J: TRBJ2-3; V: TRBV28; size: few; DNA: TGTGCCAGCACTCGGAGAGATACGCAGTATTTT; CDR3: CASTRRDTQYF
D: TRBD1; J: TRBJ1-1; V: TRBV5-1; size: .; DNA: TGCGCCAGCAGCTTGAATAGGGGGGCTGCAGGGGGAGTTAACACTGAAGCTTTCTTT; CDR3: CASSLNRGAAGGVNTEAFF
D: .; J: TRBJ2-5; V: TRBV7-9; size: .; DNA: TGTGCCAGCAGCTTAGGGGCAGGGATTCAAGAGACCCAGTACTTC; CDR3: CASSLGAGIQETQYF
D: .; J: TRBJ2-5; V: TRBV27; size: .; DNA: TGTGCCAGCAGTTCCGTTACAGGCTGGGGCCAAGAGACCCAGTACTTC; CDR3: CASSSVTGWGQETQYF
D: .; J: TRBJ1-2; V: TRBV29-1; size: .; DNA: TGCAGCGTTGAAGATGGGGGGGCCCGTGGCTACACCTTC; CDR3: CSVEDGGARGYTF
D: .; J: TRBJ1-2; V: TRBV6-6; size: .; DNA: TGTGCCAGCAGTTACGATACAGGGAAGGATGGCTACACCTTC; CDR3: CASSYDTGKDGYTF
D: .; J: TRBJ1-2; V: TRBV7-9; size: once; DNA: TGTGCCAGCAGCGGCTCACAGAGTAACTATGGCTACACCTTC; CDR3: CASSGSQSNYGYTF
D: TRBD2; J: TRBJ2-2; V: TRBV28; size: .; DNA: TGTGCCAGCAGTCCCCGGACTAGCGGGAGAGTCGGGGAGCTGTTTTTT; CDR3: CASSPRTSGRVGELFF
D: .; J: TRBJ1-2; V: TRBV21-1; size: .; DNA: TGTGCCAGCAGCATAGACAGGGACGAGAGCTATGGCTACACCTTC; CDR3: CASSIDRDESYGYTF
D: TRBD2; J: TRBJ2-7; V: TRBV6-1; size: .; DNA: TGTGCCAGCAGTGTCAGCGGGGGGGCAAAATGGTACGAGCAGTACTTC; CDR3: CASSVSGGAKWYEQYF
D: TRBD1; J: TRBJ2-5; V: TRBV11-1; size: .; DNA: TGTGCCAGCAGCTATTACAGGGGGTCACAAGAGACCCAGTACTTC; CDR3: CASSYYRGSQETQYF
D: .; J: TRBJ1-5; V: TRBV18; size: .; DNA: TGTGCCAGCTCACCACAGCAGGGGAATCAGCCCCAGCATTTT; CDR3: CASSPQQGNQPQHF
D: .; J: TRBJ2-2; V: TRBV4-2; size: .; DNA: TGTGCCAGCAGGGGGGGGGCAGAAACCGGGGAGCTGTTTTTT; CDR3: CASRGGAETGELFF
D: TRBD1; J: TRBJ1-2; V: TRBV19; size: .; DNA: TGTGCCAGTAGTATGATGGGACAGGATGGCTACACCTTC; CDR3: CASSMMGQDGYTF
D: .; J: TRBJ1-2; V: TRBV28; size: .; DNA: TGTGCCAGCAGTTTAGCAGGGGCCGGGGTTTGGGACGGCTACACCTTC; CDR3: CASSLAGAGVWDGYTF
D: .; J: TRBJ2-6; V: TRBV30; size: .; DNA: TGTGCCTGGAGTGTCCCCCAGGACAGTCGATCTGGGGCCAACGTCCTGACTTTC; CDR3: CAWSVPQDSRSGANVLTF
D: .; J: TRBJ2-5; V: TRBV28; size: .; DNA: TGTGCCAGCAGTAATACAGGGCTCGGGGAGACCCAGTACTTC; CDR3: CASSNTGLGETQYF
D: .; J: TRBJ2-1; V: TRBV9; size: .; DNA: TGTGCCAGCAGCAGATCCACCATTGAGCAGTTCTTC; CDR3: CASSRSTIEQFF
D: .; J: TRBJ1-2; V: TRBV7-9; size: .; DNA: TGTGCCAGCAGCTTAGGAGGGGACGGCTACACCTTC; CDR3: CASSLGGDGYTF
D: TRBD1; J: TRBJ2-7; V: TRBV10-3; size: .; DNA: TGTGCCATCAGTGAGCCCGGGACAGCCTCCTACGAGCAGTACTTC; CDR3: CAISEPGTASYEQYF
D: TRBD1; J: TRBJ1-3; V: TRBV9; size: few; DNA: TGTGCCAGCAGCGTAGCTGGGGTCAGACAGGGGGCTAGCTCTGGAAACACCATATATTTT; CDR3: CASSVAGVRQGASSGNTIYF
D: .; J: TRBJ1-4; V: TRBV18; size: once; DNA: TGTGCCAGCTCATCTTCGAGGGGCGCGGAGGAAAAACTGTTTTTT; CDR3: CASSSSRGAEEKLFF
D: .; J: TRBJ1-6; V: TRBV6-5; size: .; DNA: TGTGCCAGCAGTTCGTACCTCCTCAATTCACCCCTCCACTTT; CDR3: CASSSYLLNSPLHF
D: TRBD2; J: TRBJ2-7; V: TRBV28; size: .; DNA: TGTGCCAGCAGTTTATCCCTAGCGGGGGGACCCTACGAGCAGTACTTC; CDR3: CASSLSLAGGPYEQYF
D: .; J: TRBJ1-2; V: TRBV7-8; size: .; DNA: TGTGCCAGCAGCTTAGAGTTCGTGGGGGGTGGCTATGGCTACACCTTC; CDR3: CASSLEFVGGGYGYTF
D: .; J: TRBJ1-4; V: TRBV4-1; size: .; DNA: TGCGCCAGCAGCCGGGACTCAACTAATGAAAAACTGTTTTTT; CDR3: CASSRDSTNEKLFF
D: TRBD1; J: TRBJ2-1; V: TRBV6-5; size: .; DNA: TGTGCCAGCAGCCGCCCCGGACAGGGGATGAATGAGCAGTTCTTC; CDR3: CASSRPGQGMNEQFF
D: TRBD1; J: TRBJ2-2; V: TRBV5-1; size: .; DNA: TGCGCCAGCAGCTCTACAGGGGGCAATAGCGGGGAGCTGTTTTTT; CDR3: CASSSTGGNSGELFF
D: .; J: TRBJ2-3; V: TRBV11-2; size: .; DNA: TGTGCCAGCAGCTTAGATATCCAGGGTACGGATACGCAGTATTTT; CDR3: CASSLDIQGTDTQYF
D: .; J: TRBJ2-7; V: TRBV2; size: .; DNA: TGTGCCAGCAGCGGGGGAACCCATTGGGAGCAGTACTTC; CDR3: CASSGGTHWEQYF
D: .; J: TRBJ2-5; V: TRBV7-9; size: .; DNA: TGTGCCAGCAGCGAGGCAAAGTACCAAGAGACCCAGTACTTC; CDR3: CASSEAKYQETQYF
D: .; J: TRBJ1-1; V: TRBV5-6; size: .; DNA: TGTGCCAGCAGCTTGGGGTTCGGCACTGAAGCTTTCTTT; CDR3: CASSLGFGTEAFF
D: TRBD1; J: TRBJ1-4; V: TRBV4-2; size: once; DNA: TGTGCCAGCAGCCAAGACCCGACAGGGCACAATGAAAAACTGTTTTTT; CDR3: CASSQDPTGHNEKLFF
D: .; J: TRBJ2-5; V: TRBV30; size: .; DNA: TGTGCCTGGAGTCCAGGAGGGGAGGAGACCCAGTACTTC; CDR3: CAWSPGGEETQYF
D: .; J: TRBJ1-2; V: TRBV4-2; size: .; DNA: TGTGCCAGCAGCCAAGGTGAAGGGAATAACTATGGCTACACCTTC; CDR3: CASSQGEGNNYGYTF
D: TRBD1; J: TRBJ1-1; V: TRBV6-1; size: .; DNA: TGTGCCAGCAGGACCGACAGGGCCACTGAAGCTTTCTTT; CDR3: CASRTDRATEAFF
D: .; J: TRBJ1-2; V: TRBV19; size: .; DNA: TGTGCCAGTAGTATTAGGGACCAGAGGAATGGCTACACCTTC; CDR3: CASSIRDQRNGYTF
D: .; J: TRBJ1-5; V: TRBV6-5; size: .; DNA: TGTGCCAGCAGTTACTCTATCGGGCAGCCCCAGCATTTT; CDR3: CASSYSIGQPQHF
D: TRBD1; J: TRBJ1-1; V: TRBV23-1; size: once; DNA: TGCGCCAGCAGTCAATCCCGGCAGGGGGGCGGTGACACTGAAGCTTTCTTT; CDR3: CASSQSRQGGGDTEAFF
D: .; J: TRBJ1-1; V: TRBV7-9; size: .; DNA: TGTGCCAGCAGCCCCCCCTCGACAGGTATGAACACTGAAGCTTTCTTT; CDR3: CASSPPSTGMNTEAFF
D: .; J: TRBJ2-7; V: TRBV28; size: .; DNA: TGTGCCAGCAGATCGCCACAGGGAATGATAGAGCAGTACTTC; CDR3: CASRSPQGMIEQYF
D: .; J: TRBJ2-2; V: TRBV28; size: .; DNA: TGTGCCAGCAGTCTTACCGGGGAGCTGTTTTTT; CDR3: CASSLTGELFF
D: .; J: TRBJ1-5; V: TRBV28; size: .; DNA: TGTGCCAGCAGTAGAAGACCGATAATCAATCAGCCCCAGCATTTT; CDR3: CASSRRPIINQPQHF